This T cell receptor (beta chain) comes out of a study of tumor and adjacent non-tumor tissue in lung cancer. Study as a whole: Histology: about a dozen adenocarcinoma, a couple of squamous cell carcinoma, 1 small cell lung cancer. Study findings and constraints: Shorter survival was associated with higher TCR diversity in tumors. Top 100 clones took a larger repertoire share in normal lung.

This clonotype turned up a few times. Its antigen is unidentified. The junction departs from the called germline gene at one end, perhaps through a read error. Germline CDR1 is SGHDT and CDR2 is YYEEEE. There are 16 residues in the CDR3. A modified ARM-PCR protocol with three rounds of nested PCR amplified TCRbeta. Each CDR3 protein gets one entry after TCRdb re-called the multiplex PCR reads with MiXCR. The sample has approximately 140,000 distinct CDR3 sequences, 60% to 70% seen once. RNA was extracted from bulk tissue without any cell sorting. Sequences were obtained from lung tumor tissue. This clonotype was obtained from a man between 60 and 75 years old with small cell lung cancer. J is TRBJ1-1 and V is TRBV5-6; D unresolved. The CDR3 coding sequence is TGTGTCAGCAGCTTGGCCTCCGGGATAGCGAACACTGAAGCTTTCTTT. Translating it yields CVSSLASGIANTEAFF.